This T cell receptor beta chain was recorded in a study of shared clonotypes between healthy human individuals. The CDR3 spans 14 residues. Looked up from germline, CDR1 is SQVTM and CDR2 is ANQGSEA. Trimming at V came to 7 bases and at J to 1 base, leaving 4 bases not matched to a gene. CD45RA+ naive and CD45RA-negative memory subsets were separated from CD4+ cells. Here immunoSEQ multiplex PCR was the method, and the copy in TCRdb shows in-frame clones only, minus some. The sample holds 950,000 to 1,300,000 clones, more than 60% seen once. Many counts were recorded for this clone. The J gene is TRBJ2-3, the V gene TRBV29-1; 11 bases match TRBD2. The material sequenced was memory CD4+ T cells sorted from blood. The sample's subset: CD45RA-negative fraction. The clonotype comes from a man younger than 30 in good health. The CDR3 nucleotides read TGCAGCGCCCGGACTAGCGGGCGCACAGATACGCAGTATTTT. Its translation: CSARTSGRTDTQYF.